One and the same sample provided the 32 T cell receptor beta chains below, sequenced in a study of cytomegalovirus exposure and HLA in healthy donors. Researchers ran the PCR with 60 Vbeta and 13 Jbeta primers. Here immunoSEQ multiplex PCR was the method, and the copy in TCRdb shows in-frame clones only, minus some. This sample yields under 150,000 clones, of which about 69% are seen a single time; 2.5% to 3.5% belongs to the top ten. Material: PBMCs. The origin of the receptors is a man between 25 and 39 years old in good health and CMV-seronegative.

The CDR3 DNA reads TGTGCCTGGAGTGTGTTCGGGAGGTTCGGTGAGCAGTTCTTC. The encoded protein is CAWSVFGRFGEQFF. The chain employs TRBV30 and TRBJ2-1; 7 bases map to TRBD2. V shed 0 bases and J 9 bases; nucleotides not matched to a gene: 8. The CDR3 contains 14 residues. Germline V gene lookup returns CDR1 GTSNPN and CDR2 SVGIG (reference sequence).

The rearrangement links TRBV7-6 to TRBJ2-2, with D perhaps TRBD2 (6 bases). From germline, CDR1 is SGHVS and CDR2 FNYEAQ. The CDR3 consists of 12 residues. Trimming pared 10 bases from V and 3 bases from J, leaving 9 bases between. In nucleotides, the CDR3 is TGTGCCACGCAGCGGGACACCGGGGAGCTGTTTTTT. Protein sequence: CATQRDTGELFF. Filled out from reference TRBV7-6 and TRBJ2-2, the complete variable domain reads GAGVSQSPRYKVTKRGQDVALRCDPISGHVSLYWYRQALGQGPEFLTYFNYEAQQDKSGLPNDRFSAERPEGSISTLTIQRTEQRDSAMYRCATQRDTGELFFGEGSRLTVL.

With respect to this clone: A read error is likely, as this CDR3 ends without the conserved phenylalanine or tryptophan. Here the CDR3 DNA reads TGTGCCAGCAGCCTGGGACTTTTGCGGGGTGGCTACACCGTC. Protein product: CASSLGLLRGGYTV. This chain joins TRBV28 and TRBJ1-2; possibly TRBD1 for D (5 bases). Per germline, CDR1 MDHEN and CDR2 SYDVKM. Between the trimmed V and J ends, which lost 6 bases and 7 bases, there was a span of 18 bases. This CDR3 is 14 amino acids long.

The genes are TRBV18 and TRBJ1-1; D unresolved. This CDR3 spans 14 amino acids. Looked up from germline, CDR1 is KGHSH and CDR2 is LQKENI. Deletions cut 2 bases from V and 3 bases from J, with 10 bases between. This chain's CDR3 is CASSPGQMDTEAFF. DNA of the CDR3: TGTGCCAGCTCACCAGGGCAGATGGACACTGAAGCTTTCTTT.

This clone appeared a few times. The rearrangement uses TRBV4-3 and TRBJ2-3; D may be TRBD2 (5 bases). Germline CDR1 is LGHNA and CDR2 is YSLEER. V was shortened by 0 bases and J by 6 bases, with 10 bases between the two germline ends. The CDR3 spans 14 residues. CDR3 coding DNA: TGCGCCAGCAGCCAAGAGGCACTAGGGGATACGCAGTATTTT. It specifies CASSQEALGDTQYF.

The CDR3 bases are TGTGCCAGCAGACGACAGGGGAGCACTGAAGCTTTCTTT. Amino acids: CASRRQGSTEAFF. The chain combines TRBV28 with TRBJ1-1; TRBD1 matches at 8 bases. Per the germline V gene, CDR1 is MDHEN and CDR2 is SYDVKM. Losses at the gene ends were 6 bases for V and 4 bases for J; bases not matched to a gene: 4. The CDR3 is 13 amino acids.

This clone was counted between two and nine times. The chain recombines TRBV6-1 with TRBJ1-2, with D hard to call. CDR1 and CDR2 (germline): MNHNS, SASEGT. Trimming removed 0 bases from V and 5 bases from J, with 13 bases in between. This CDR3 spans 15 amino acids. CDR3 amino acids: CASSEARQDFYGYTF. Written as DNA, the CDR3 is TGTGCCAGCAGTGAAGCCCGGCAGGATTTTTATGGCTACACCTTC.

The CDR3 bases are TGTGCCAGCAGAAGACGGGACGGGGGTAGAAAGCAGTACTTC. Protein: CASRRRDGGRKQYF. The gene calls are TRBV28 and TRBJ2-7; TRBD2 is a possible D gene (6 bases). The length of the CDR3 is 14 residues. The germline V gene encodes CDR1 MDHEN and CDR2 SYDVKM. With 6 bases removed from V and 8 bases from J, the gap between germline ends came to 20 bases.

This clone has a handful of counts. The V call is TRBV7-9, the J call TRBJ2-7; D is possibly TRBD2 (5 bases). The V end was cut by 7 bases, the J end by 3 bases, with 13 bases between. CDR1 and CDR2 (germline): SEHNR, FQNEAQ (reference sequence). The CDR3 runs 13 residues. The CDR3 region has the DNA TGTGCCAGCAATTCGGAGGCTCTCTACGAGCAGTACTTC. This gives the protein CASNSEALYEQYF.

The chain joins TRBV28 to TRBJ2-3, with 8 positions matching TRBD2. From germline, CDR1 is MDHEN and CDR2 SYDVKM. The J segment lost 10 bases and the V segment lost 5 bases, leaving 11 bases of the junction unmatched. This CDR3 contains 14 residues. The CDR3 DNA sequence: TGTGCCAGCAGTCAATCGAATCCGGGACTAGCGCAGTATTTT. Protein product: CASSQSNPGLAQYF. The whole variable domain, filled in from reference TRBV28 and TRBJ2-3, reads DVKVTQSSRYLVKRTGEKVFLECVQDMDHENMFWYRQDPGLGLRLIYFSYDVKMKEKGDIPEGYSVSREKKERFSLILESASTNQTSMYLCASSQSNPGLAQYFGPGTRLTVL.

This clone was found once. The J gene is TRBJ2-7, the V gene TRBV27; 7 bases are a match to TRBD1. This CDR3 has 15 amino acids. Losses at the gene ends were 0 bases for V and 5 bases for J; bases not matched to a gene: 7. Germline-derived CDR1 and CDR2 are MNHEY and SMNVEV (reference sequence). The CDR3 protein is CASSLSFGQADEQYF. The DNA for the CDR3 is TGTGCCAGCAGTTTATCTTTTGGACAGGCAGACGAGCAGTACTTC.

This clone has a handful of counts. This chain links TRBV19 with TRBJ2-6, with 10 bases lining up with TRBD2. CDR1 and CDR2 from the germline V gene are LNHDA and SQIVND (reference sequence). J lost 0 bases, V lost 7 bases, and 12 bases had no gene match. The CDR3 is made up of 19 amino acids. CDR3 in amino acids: CASTKWLAGVFSGANVLTF. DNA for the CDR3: TGTGCCAGTACAAAATGGCTAGCGGGAGTTTTCTCTGGGGCCAACGTCCTGACTTTC.

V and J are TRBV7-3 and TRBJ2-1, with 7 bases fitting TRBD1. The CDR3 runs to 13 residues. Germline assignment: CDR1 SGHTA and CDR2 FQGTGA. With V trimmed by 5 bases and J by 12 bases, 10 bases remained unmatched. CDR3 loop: CASSARQGPGQFF. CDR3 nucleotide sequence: TGTGCCAGCAGCGCTAGACAGGGACCGGGGCAGTTCTTC.

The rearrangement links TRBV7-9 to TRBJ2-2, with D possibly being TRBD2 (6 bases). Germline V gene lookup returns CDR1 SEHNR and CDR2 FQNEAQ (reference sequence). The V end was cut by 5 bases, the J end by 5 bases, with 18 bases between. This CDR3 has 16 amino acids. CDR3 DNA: TGTGCCAGCAGCCTCCCGGCCGGGACTTCGACCGGGGAGCTGTTTTTT. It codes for CASSLPAGTSTGELFF. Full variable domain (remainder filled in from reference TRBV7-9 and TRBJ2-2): DTGVSQNPRHKITKRGQNVTFRCDPISEHNRLYWYRQTLGQGPEFLTYFQNEAQLEKSRLLSDRFSAERPKGSFSTLEIQRTEQGDSAMYLCASSLPAGTSTGELFFGEGSRLTVL.

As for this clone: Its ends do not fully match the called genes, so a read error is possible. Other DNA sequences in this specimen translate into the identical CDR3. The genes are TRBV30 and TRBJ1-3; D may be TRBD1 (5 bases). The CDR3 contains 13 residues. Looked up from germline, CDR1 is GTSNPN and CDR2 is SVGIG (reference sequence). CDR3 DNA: TGTGCCTGGAGTCCACCCGCGCTGGGGCTGGTTGGTTTT. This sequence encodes CAWSPPALGLVGF.

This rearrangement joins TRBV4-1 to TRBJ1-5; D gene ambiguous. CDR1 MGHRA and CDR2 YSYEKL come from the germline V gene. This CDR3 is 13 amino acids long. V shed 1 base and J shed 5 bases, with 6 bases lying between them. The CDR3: CASSQVMYQPQHF. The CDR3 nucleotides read TGCGCCAGCAGCCAAGTTATGTATCAGCCCCAGCATTTT.

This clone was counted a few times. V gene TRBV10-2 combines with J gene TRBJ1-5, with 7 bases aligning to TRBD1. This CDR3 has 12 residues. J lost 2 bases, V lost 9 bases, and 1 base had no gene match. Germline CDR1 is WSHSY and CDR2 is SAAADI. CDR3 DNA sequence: TGCGCCAGTGGGACAGGCAATCAGCCCCAGCATTTT. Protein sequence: CASGTGNQPQHF.

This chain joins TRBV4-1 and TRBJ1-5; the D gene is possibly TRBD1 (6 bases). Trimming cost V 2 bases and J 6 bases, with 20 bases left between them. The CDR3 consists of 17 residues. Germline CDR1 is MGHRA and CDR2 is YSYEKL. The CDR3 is CASSQLGAGGSVQPQHF. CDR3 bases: TGCGCCAGCAGCCAACTGGGAGCGGGGGGCTCCGTTCAGCCCCAGCATTTT.

DNA of the CDR3: TGCAGCGTTGCTAGCGGAAGACGGTACCAAGAGACCCAGTACTTC. The encoded protein is CSVASGRRYQETQYF. The J gene is TRBJ2-5, the V gene TRBV29-1, with 7 bases that match TRBD2. CDR1 SQVTM and CDR2 ANQGSEA come from the germline V gene. V was clipped by 4 bases and J by 0 bases; unmatched bases: 8. This CDR3 is built from 15 residues. The variable domain in full, completed from reference TRBV29-1 and TRBJ2-5, reads SAVISQKPSRDICQRGTSLTIQCQVDSQVTMMFWYRQQPGQSLTLIATANQGSEATYESGFVIDKFPISRPNLTFSTLTVSNMSPEDSSIYLCSVASGRRYQETQYFGPGTRLLVL.

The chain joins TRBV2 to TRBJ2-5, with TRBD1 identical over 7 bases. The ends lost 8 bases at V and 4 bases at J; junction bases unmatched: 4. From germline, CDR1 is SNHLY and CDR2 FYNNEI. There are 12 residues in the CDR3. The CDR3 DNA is TGTGCCAGCGACAGGGACCGAGAGACCCAGTACTTC. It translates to CASDRDRETQYF.

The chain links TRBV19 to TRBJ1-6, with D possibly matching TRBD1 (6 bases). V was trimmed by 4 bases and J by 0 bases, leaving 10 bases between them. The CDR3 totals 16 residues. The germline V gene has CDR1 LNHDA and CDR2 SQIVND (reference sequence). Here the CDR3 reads CASSKTTGSYNSPLHF. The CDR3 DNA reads TGTGCCAGTAGTAAAACGACAGGCTCCTATAATTCACCCCTCCACTTT.

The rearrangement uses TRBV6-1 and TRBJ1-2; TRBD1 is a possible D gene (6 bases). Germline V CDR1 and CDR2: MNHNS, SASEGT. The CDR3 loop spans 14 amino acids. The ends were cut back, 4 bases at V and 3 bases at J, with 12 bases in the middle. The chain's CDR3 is CASSGGGLHYGYTF. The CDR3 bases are TGTGCCAGCAGTGGCGGGGGCCTCCACTATGGCTACACCTTC.

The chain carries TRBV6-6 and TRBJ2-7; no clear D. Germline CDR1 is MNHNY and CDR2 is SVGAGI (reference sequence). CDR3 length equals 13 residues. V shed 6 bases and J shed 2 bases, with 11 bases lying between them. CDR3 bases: TGTGCCAGCAGCCCCCAGGCCCCCTACGAGCAGTACTTC. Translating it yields CASSPQAPYEQYF.

CDR3 loop: CASSLGGQGGAEAFF. The CDR3 DNA follows: TGTGCCAGCAGCTTGGGGGGACAGGGAGGGGCTGAAGCTTTCTTT. The V call is TRBV5-4, the J call TRBJ1-1; TRBD1 aligns across 9 bases. The junction had 6 bases not matched to a gene; V was cut back by 0 bases and J by 6 bases. Germline-derived CDR1 and CDR2 are SGHNT and YYREEE (reference sequence). This CDR3 is built from 15 residues.

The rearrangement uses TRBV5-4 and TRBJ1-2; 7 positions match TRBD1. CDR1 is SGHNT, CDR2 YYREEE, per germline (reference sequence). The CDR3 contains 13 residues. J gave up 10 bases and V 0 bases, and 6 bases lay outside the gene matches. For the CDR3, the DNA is TGTGCCAGCAGCTTGGACAGGGGTCGGGACTACACCTTC. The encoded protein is CASSLDRGRDYTF. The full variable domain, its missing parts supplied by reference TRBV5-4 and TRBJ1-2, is ETGVTQSPTHLIKTRGQQVTLRCSSQSGHNTVSWYQQALGQGPQFIFQYYREEENGRGNFPPRFSGLQFPNYSSELNVNALELDDSALYLCASSLDRGRDYTFGSGTRLTVV.

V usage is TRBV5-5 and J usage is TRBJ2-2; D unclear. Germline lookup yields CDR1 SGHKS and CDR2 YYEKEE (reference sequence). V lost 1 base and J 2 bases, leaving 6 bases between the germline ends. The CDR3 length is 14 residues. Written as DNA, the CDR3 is TGTGCCAGCAGCTTGCGGGTAAACACCGGGGAGCTGTTTTTT. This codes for CASSLRVNTGELFF.

The CDR3 region is CASSYSFTAPYEQYF. The CDR3 DNA follows: TGTGCCAGCAGTTACTCCTTCACAGCTCCCTACGAGCAGTACTTC. The V call is TRBV6-5, the J call TRBJ2-7, with D unresolved. This CDR3 has 15 amino acids. Trimming cost V 0 bases and J 2 bases, with 11 bases left between them. Germline CDR1 and CDR2: MNHEY and SVGAGI.

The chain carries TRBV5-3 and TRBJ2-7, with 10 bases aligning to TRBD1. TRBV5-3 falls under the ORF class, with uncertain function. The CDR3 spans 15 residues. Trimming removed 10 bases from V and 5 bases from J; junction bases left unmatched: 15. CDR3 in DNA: TGTGCCGGCCATCAATCGACAGGGGGCATCGACGAGCAGTACTTC. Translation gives CAGHQSTGGIDEQYF.

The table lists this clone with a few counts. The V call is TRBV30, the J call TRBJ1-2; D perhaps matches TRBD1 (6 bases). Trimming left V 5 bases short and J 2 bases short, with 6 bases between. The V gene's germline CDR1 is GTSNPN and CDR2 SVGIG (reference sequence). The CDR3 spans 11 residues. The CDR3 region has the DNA TGTGCCTGGGGACAGAACTATGGCTACACCTTC. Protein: CAWGQNYGYTF. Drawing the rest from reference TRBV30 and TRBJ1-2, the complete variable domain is SQTIHQWPATLVQPVGSPLSLECTVEGTSNPNLYWYRQAAGRGLQLLFYSVGIGQISSEVPQNLSASRPQDRQFILSSKKLLLSDSGFYLCAWGQNYGYTFGSGTRLTVV.

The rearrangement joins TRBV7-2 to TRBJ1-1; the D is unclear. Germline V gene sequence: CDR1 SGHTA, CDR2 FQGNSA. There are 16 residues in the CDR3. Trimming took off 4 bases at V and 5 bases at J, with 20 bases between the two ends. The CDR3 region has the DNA TGTGCCAGCAGCTCCCTTCCCGGCGGGGTAGGGACTGAAGCTTTCTTT. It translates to CASSSLPGGVGTEAFF.

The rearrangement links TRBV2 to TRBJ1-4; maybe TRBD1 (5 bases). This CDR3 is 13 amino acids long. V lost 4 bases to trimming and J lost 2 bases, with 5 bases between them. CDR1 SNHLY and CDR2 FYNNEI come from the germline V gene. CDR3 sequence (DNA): TGTGCCAGCAGTGGACAGACTAATGAAAAACTGTTTTTT. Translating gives CASSGQTNEKLFF.

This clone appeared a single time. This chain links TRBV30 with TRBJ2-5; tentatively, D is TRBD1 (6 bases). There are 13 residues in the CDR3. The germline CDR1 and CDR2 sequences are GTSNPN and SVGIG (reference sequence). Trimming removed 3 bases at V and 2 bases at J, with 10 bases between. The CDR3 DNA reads TGTGCCTGGAGCGGAGGACAGCAAGAGACCCAGTACTTC. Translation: CAWSGGQQETQYF.